This TCR beta chain was sequenced during a study of regulatory T cells in long-lasting Graves disease. As to time point: newly diagnosed GD, antithyroid drugs for less than 3 months. PBMC-extracted RNA yielded the TCR library. This clonotype has a count of ten or more. Trimming took off 1 base at V and 7 bases at J, with 11 bases between the two ends. This CDR3 has 13 residues. Germline values: CDR1 DFQATT, CDR2 SNEGSKA (reference sequence). Assembly of TCR beta libraries relied on iRepertoire HTBI primers together with Arm-PCR of CDR3 regions. TCRdb recomputed calls from the multiplex PCR reads with MiXCR, one row per CDR3 protein. The data contain about 440,000 distinct CDR3 sequences, about 15% of them singletons. The same data also went into a second study, on T cells in Graves' hyperthyroidism and ophthalmopathy.

The chain has TRBV20-1 and TRBJ2-1; D is unresolved. The sample consisted of peripheral blood mononuclear cells (PBMCs), taken at new diagnosis, from a patient treated with antithyroid drugs. The TCR comes from a woman younger than 45 with Graves disease. Written as DNA, the CDR3 is TGCAGTGCTAGAGTTCCCTCCCCAAATGAGCAGTTCTTC. This sequence encodes CSARVPSPNEQFF.